The clone carrying this T cell receptor (beta chain) was seen a single time. Its antigen is unknown. It was with 60 Vbeta and 13 Jbeta primers that the PCR ran. This table comes from immunoSEQ multiplex PCR, and its TCRdb copy is limited to in-frame clones, with some not included. Of around 140,000 clones in the sample, roughly four fifths were seen once. The source of the sample is a study of cytomegalovirus exposure and HLA in healthy donors. Study-wide context: Earlier, roughly 120 million unique TCR beta sequences were recovered from about 200 million T cells by an analysis. Assignment to the Caucasian-associated ancestry cluster applied to 81% of the approximately 390 genotyped donors.

Study results and caveats: Among the most significant clusters, several appeared linked to common viral pathogens in a later analysis. Cytomegalovirus-associated status was assigned to 150 to 200 TCR beta chains.

The sequencing input was PBMCs. This TCR derives from a man aged 30 to 39 in good health and CMV-seronegative.

The CDR3 DNA reads as TGCGCCAGTTCGGACAGTGCCTACGAGCAGTACTTC. This gives the protein CASSDSAYEQYF. The genes are TRBV5-1 and TRBJ2-7, with D perhaps TRBD1 (6 bases). The CDR3 extends over 12 amino acids. V lost 8 bases to trimming and J lost 2 bases, with 11 bases between them. Germline-derived CDR1 and CDR2 are SGHRS and YFSETQ.